Below, one T cell receptor beta chain is given with its context. Its antigen is unknown. The source of the sample is a study of cytomegalovirus exposure and HLA in healthy donors. Study-wide results and caveats: Researchers reported in a later analysis that a missense DCLRE1C variant was tied to TCR beta V- and J-gene trimming.

13 Jbeta primers and 60 Vbeta primers were used for the PCR. The protocol was immunoSEQ multiplex PCR, while the TCRdb copy is restricted to in-frame clones and leaves out a portion. The profile covers some 200,000 clones, with 70% to 85% appearing a single time and 0.55% to 0.7% taken by the ten largest. The CDR3 covers 13 residues. Germline trimming cut 11 bases from V and 5 bases from J; bases unmatched to any gene: 9. Germline V CDR1 and CDR2: MNHEY, SMNVEV (reference sequence). The sample comprised PBMCs. The V gene is TRBV27, the J gene TRBJ2-5; 9 bases align to TRBD2. The TCR was taken from a woman between 40 and 55 years old in good health and CMV-seronegative. The CDR3 nucleotides are TGTGCCGCAAGGAGGGCGGGAGGGGAGACCCAGTACTTC. This translates into CAARRAGGETQYF.